Listed below are T cell receptor beta chains from one sample, sequenced in a study of cytomegalovirus exposure and HLA in healthy donors. Produced via immunoSEQ multiplex PCR; TCRdb's table is partial and in-frame only. The repertoire holds around 140,000 clones, with approximately 84% as singletons. The source material was PBMCs. Source of these receptors: a young woman in good health and CMV-seronegative. Both conserved end residues are part of each CDR3. D genes are given only for firm matches. Rows give clone size only sometimes, using once, few, many, or a class for an expanded clone.

D: TRBD2; size: once; J: TRBJ2-1; V: TRBV30; DNA: TGTGCCTGGAGTGTAACAGCGGGAAGTGGTAGGTTCTTC; CDR3: CAWSVTAGSGRFF
D: NA; size: NA; J: TRBJ1-4; V: TRBV6-1; DNA: TGTGCCAGCACCTCGCTGTCAGGGTGGAGCGAAAAACTGTTTTTT; CDR3: CASTSLSGWSEKLFF
D: TRBD1; size: NA; J: TRBJ1-1; V: TRBV5-1; DNA: TGCGCCAGCAGCCTAAAAGGACAGGGGGGCGCTGAAGCTTTCTTT; CDR3: CASSLKGQGGAEAFF
D: TRBD1; size: NA; J: TRBJ1-1; V: TRBV19; DNA: TGTGCCAGTAGTACACGGACAGGAAGACTGAACACTGAAGCTTTCTTT; CDR3: CASSTRTGRLNTEAFF
D: TRBD1; size: NA; J: TRBJ2-7; V: TRBV5-1; DNA: TGCGCCAGCAGCCGAGGGACAGGGGGCCTCTACGAGCAGTACTTC; CDR3: CASSRGTGGLYEQYF
D: NA; size: NA; J: TRBJ2-2; V: TRBV18; DNA: TGTGCCAGCTCAGACAGGCCCGCGAACACCGGGGAGCTGTTTTTT; CDR3: CASSDRPANTGELFF
D: TRBD2; size: NA; J: TRBJ2-3; V: TRBV6-1; DNA: TGTGCCAGCAGGGACGGGAGGCTCACAGATACGCAGTATTTT; CDR3: CASRDGRLTDTQYF
D: TRBD2; size: once; J: TRBJ2-3; V: TRBV2; DNA: TGTGCCAGCAGTGGATTTTTCGCGGGAGGGCCAACGGCAGATACGCAGTATTTT; CDR3: CASSGFFAGGPTADTQYF
D: TRBD1; size: NA; J: TRBJ2-7; V: TRBV6-1; DNA: TGTGCCACCCTAACAGGGGCCACCTACGAGCAGTACTTC; CDR3: CATLTGATYEQYF
D: NA; size: NA; J: TRBJ2-2; V: TRBV18; DNA: TGTGCCAGCTCACCACGGCCCCCGAACACCGGGGAGCTGTTTTTT; CDR3: CASSPRPPNTGELFF